This TCR beta chain came from a study of T-cell memory formation after mild COVID-19. CDR1 MNHEY and CDR2 SVGAGI come from the germline V gene. After removal of 2 bases from V and 1 base from J, the junction contained 7 bases not matched to a gene. CDR3 length: 19 amino acids. This clonotype was seen only a few times. TCRdb itself ran the 5' RACE reads through MiXCR, one entry per CDR3 protein. Here the sample spans around 430,000 distinct CDR3 sequences, roughly 15% being singletons. Material for sequencing was PBMCs or a T cell subset sorted from them (not recorded which). The sequence was obtained from a man younger than 35 who had mild COVID-19 (a few samples of this study predate the infection). Cell type and time point are not known. The chain carries TRBV6-5 and TRBJ1-6; the match to TRBD1 covers 11 bases. CDR3 sequence (DNA): TGTGCCAGCAGTTACGGGACAGGGGGTAGGGGGTCCTATAATTCACCCCTCCACTTT. Its protein is CASSYGTGGRGSYNSPLHF.